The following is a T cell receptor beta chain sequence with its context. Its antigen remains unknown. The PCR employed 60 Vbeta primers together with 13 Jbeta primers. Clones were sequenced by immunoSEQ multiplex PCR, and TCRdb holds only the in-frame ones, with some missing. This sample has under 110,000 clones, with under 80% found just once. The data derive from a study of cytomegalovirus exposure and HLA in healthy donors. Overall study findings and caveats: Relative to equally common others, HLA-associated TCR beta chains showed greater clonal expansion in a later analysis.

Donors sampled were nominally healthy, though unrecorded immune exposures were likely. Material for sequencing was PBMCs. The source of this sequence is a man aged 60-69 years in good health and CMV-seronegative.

Here the CDR3 reads CSVARGPYEQYF. DNA for the CDR3: TGCAGCGTTGCAAGGGGGCCCTACGAGCAGTACTTC. The chain carries TRBV29-1 and TRBJ2-7; 7 nucleotides match TRBD1. This CDR3 region has 12 residues. Per the germline V gene, CDR1 is SQVTM and CDR2 is ANQGSEA. V dropped 4 bases and J dropped 2; count of bases not matched to a gene: 2.